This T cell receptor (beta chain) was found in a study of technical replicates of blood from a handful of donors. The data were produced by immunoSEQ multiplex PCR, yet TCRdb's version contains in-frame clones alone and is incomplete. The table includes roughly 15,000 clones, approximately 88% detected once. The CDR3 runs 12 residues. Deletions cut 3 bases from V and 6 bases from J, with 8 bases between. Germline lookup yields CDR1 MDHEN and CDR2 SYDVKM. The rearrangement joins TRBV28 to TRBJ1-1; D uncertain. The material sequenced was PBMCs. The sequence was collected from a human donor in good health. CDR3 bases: TGTGCCAGCAGTTTTCGGGTGGCTGAAGCTTTCTTT. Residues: CASSFRVAEAFF.